The entry that follows covers one TCR beta chain sequence. These data originate in a study of blood T cell repertoires in COVID-19. Across the whole study: The analysed material was cDNA or gDNA that came from T cells, B-cell-depleted T cells, or PBMCs.

Study processing details: It was from reference gene primer amplification that nucleated cell counts were estimated. Generated by immunoSEQ multiplex PCR, the TCRdb table keeps only in-frame clones and is missing some. Clone size and V and J calls were adopted from that table, with D and trimming inferred from the DNA. The repertoire consists of approximately 250,000 clones, with roughly 89% occurring once and the leading ten covering around 2%. Germline CDR1 SGHRS, CDR2 YFSETQ. This CDR3 is built from 14 residues. After removal of 4 bases from V and 3 bases from J, the junction contained 6 bases not matched to a gene.

This receptor was taken from a man younger than 40 who had recovered from COVID-19. Sequenced input: peripheral blood. This rearrangement joins TRBV5-1 to TRBJ2-7; 8 bases fit TRBD1. The CDR3 nucleotides read TGCGCCAGCAGCGAGAGACAGGGGAACTACGAGCAGTACTTC. This codes for CASSERQGNYEQYF. The full variable domain, with the rest looked up from reference TRBV5-1 and TRBJ2-7, is KAGVTQTPRYLIKTRGQQVTLSCSPISGHRSVSWYQQTPGQGLQFLFEYFSETQRNKGNFPGRFSGRQFSNSRSEMNVSTLELGDSALYLCASSERQGNYEQYFGPGTRLTVT.